The present TCR beta chain was sequenced within a study of blood T cell repertoires in COVID-19. Study-wide background: Both acute and convalescent COVID-19 samples were obtained from the United States, Italy and Spain. T cells, B-cell-depleted T cells, or PBMCs supplied cDNA or gDNA.

J was trimmed by 5 bases and V by 6 bases; bases with no gene match: 11. This CDR3 is built from 15 residues. Germline V gene sequence: CDR1 SSHAT, CDR2 FNYEAQ (reference sequence). Profiling relied on immunoSEQ multiplex PCR, and the TCRdb table lists in-frame clones only, not all of them. Among over 120,000 clones listed, 84% were seen once. The TCR sequence derives from a woman aged 55 to 70 with acute or convalescent COVID-19. V gene TRBV7-7 combines with J gene TRBJ2-5, with TRBD2 identical over 8 bases. The material sequenced was peripheral blood. The CDR3 region is CASSAGLGGRETQYF. The CDR3 nucleotides are TGTGCCAGCAGTGCCGGACTAGGCGGGAGGGAGACCCAGTACTTC. The whole variable domain, filled in from reference TRBV7-7 and TRBJ2-5, reads GAGVSQSPRYKVTKRGQDVTLRCDPISSHATLYWYQQALGQGPEFLTYFNYEAQPDKSGLPSDRFSAERPEGSISTLTIQRTEQRDSAMYRCASSAGLGGRETQYFGPGTRLLVL.